The 21 T cell receptor beta chains listed next were all sequenced from one sample in a study of early T cells in non-severe SARS-CoV-2 infection. TCRdb used MiXCR to reprocess the 5' RACE reads, holding one entry per CDR3 protein. Among fewer than 85,000 distinct CDR3 sequences listed, 11% were seen once. The specimen comprised whole blood, sampled at baseline. The receptors were sampled from an adult who was a healthcare worker with PCR-confirmed SARS-CoV-2 infection or an uninfected control (not recorded which).

The chain couples TRBV29-1 to TRBJ1-2; 7 bases agree with TRBD1. Germline-derived CDR1 and CDR2 are SQVTM and ANQGSEA. CDR3 length: 12 amino acids. Trimming took 6 bases from V and 7 from J; bases not matched to a gene: 8. In nucleotides, the CDR3 is TGCAGCGTGAACAGGGGAAACCTTGGCTACACCTTC. Its translation: CSVNRGNLGYTF.

In its sample, this clonotype was seen a few times. The chain is built from TRBV7-2 and TRBJ1-6; D is perhaps TRBD1 (6 bases). The CDR3 extends over 14 amino acids. Germline V CDR1 and CDR2: SGHTA, FQGNSA. Trimming cost V 5 bases and J 9 bases, with 14 bases left between them. CDR3 nucleotide sequence: TGTGCCAGCAGCCCGTCAGGGGCGGTTTCACCCCTCCACTTT. This sequence encodes CASSPSGAVSPLHF.

This clonotype is a singleton in its sample. This chain uses TRBV6-6 with TRBJ2-5; D is uncertain. This CDR3 has 11 amino acids. Germline lookup yields CDR1 MNHNY and CDR2 SVGAGI (reference sequence). V gave up 10 bases and J gave up 3 bases, with 9 bases separating them. The CDR3 region is CATTQKETQYF. The CDR3 bases are TGTGCCACGACCCAGAAAGAGACCCAGTACTTC.

This clonotype was counted many times. The V gene is TRBV2, the J gene TRBJ2-6; D possibly corresponds to TRBD2 (5 bases). Trimming removed 7 bases from V and 3 bases from J, with 7 bases in between. Germline V lookup: CDR1 SNHLY, CDR2 FYNNEI. This CDR3 comprises 13 residues. The CDR3, as DNA: TGTGCCAGCACCGCGGGTGGGGCCAACGTCCTGACTTTC. Its translation: CASTAGGANVLTF.

This clonotype was recorded many times. The chain is built from TRBV2 and TRBJ1-6; D uncertain. The CDR3 totals 14 residues. Germline V gene sequence: CDR1 SNHLY, CDR2 FYNNEI. V was shortened by 1 base and J by 10 bases, with 11 bases between the two germline ends. CDR3 DNA: TGTGCCAGCAGTGAAGACAGAGCCTACTCACCCCTCCACTTT. Translated: CASSEDRAYSPLHF.

The chain uses TRBV7-2 and TRBJ2-2, with D possibly matching TRBD2 (6 bases). CDR1 and CDR2 (germline): SGHTA, FQGNSA. Trimming cost V 3 bases and J 2 bases, with 13 bases left between them. CDR3 size: 16 residues. The CDR3 protein is CASSLVTGLNTGELFF. The CDR3 region has the DNA TGTGCCAGCAGCTTGGTCACGGGACTTAACACCGGGGAGCTGTTTTTT.

This clonotype turned up a few times. V usage is TRBV11-1 and J usage is TRBJ2-7; D is ambiguous. V lost 5 bases, J lost 3 bases, and 11 bases lay in between. Germline assignment: CDR1 SGHAT and CDR2 FQDESV (reference sequence). The CDR3 is 13 amino acids. The CDR3 nucleotides are TGTGCCAGCAGCGCGGCCCCTAACTACGAGCAGTACTTC. It is translated as CASSAAPNYEQYF.

The chain carries TRBV20-1 and TRBJ1-3; no firm D call. CDR1 DFQATT and CDR2 SNEGSKA come from the germline V gene (reference sequence). With 3 bases removed from V and 4 bases from J, the gap between germline ends came to 10 bases. The CDR3 has 13 residues. The CDR3 reads CSASMVAGNTIYF. The CDR3 coding sequence is TGCAGTGCTAGCATGGTAGCGGGAAACACCATATATTTT.

This clonotype occurred a few times. The chain has TRBV7-9 and TRBJ2-1; D is perhaps TRBD1 or TRBD2 (6 bases each). V was cut by 5 bases and J by 9 bases, with 14 bases left in between. CDR3 length: 13 residues. Germline CDR1 is SEHNR and CDR2 is FQNEAQ (reference sequence). CDR3 in DNA: TGTGCCAGCAGCACGGAGGGGGTCAGTGAGCAGTTCTTC. It specifies CASSTEGVSEQFF.

This chain connects TRBV28 to TRBJ2-6; D gene unclear. The germline V gene encodes CDR1 MDHEN and CDR2 SYDVKM. This CDR3 region has 15 residues. Trimming shortened V by 2 bases and J by 0 bases, and 5 bases separated the two germline ends. As DNA, the CDR3 is TGTGCCAGCAGTTTACCACTCTCTGGGGCCAACGTCCTGACTTTC. The encoded protein is CASSLPLSGANVLTF.

The sample holds a few counts of this clonotype. The genes are TRBV3-1 and TRBJ2-5, with unresolved D. Between the trimmed V and J ends, which lost 3 bases and 8 bases, there was a span of 10 bases. This CDR3 spans 12 amino acids. Looked up from germline, CDR1 is LGHDT and CDR2 is YNNKEL (reference sequence). The CDR3 nucleotides read TGTGCCAGCAGCCAGACCGAGGTCACCCAGTACTTC. Its translation: CASSQTEVTQYF.

The chain employs TRBV7-8 and TRBJ1-1; D may be TRBD1 (6 bases). Germline V lookup: CDR1 SGHVS, CDR2 FQNEAQ. Trimming removed 1 base from V and 8 bases from J, with 14 bases in between. CDR3 length: 14 amino acids. The DNA for the CDR3 is TGTGCCAGCAGCTTAGGGGCAGGGGCGACCGAAGCTTTCTTT. The encoded protein is CASSLGAGATEAFF.

This clonotype was observed many times. This chain links TRBV7-2 with TRBJ1-5, with unresolved D. The length of the CDR3 is 15 residues. In germline, CDR1 is SGHTA, CDR2 FQGNSA. Trimming cost V 1 base and J 3 bases, with 10 bases left between them. The CDR3 sequence: CASSLEGQFNQPQHF. The CDR3 coding sequence is TGTGCCAGCAGCTTAGAGGGCCAGTTCAATCAGCCCCAGCATTTT.

This chain links TRBV7-9 with TRBJ2-1; D gene unclear. The CDR3 has 11 residues. Trimming took 0 bases from V and 7 from J, leaving 1 base between them. Germline V CDR1 and CDR2: SEHNR, FQNEAQ (reference sequence). The DNA of the CDR3 is TGTGCCAGCAGCTTAGCAAATGAGCAGTTCTTC. Translating gives CASSLANEQFF. The entire variable domain, with the rest obtained from reference TRBV7-9 and TRBJ2-1, is as follows: DTGVSQNPRHKITKRGQNVTFRCDPISEHNRLYWYRQTLGQGPEFLTYFQNEAQLEKSRLLSDRFSAERPKGSFSTLEIQRTEQGDSAMYLCASSLANEQFFGPGTRLTVL.

The chain couples TRBV6-6 to TRBJ2-1, with D perhaps matching TRBD2 (6 bases). Germline values: CDR1 MNHNY, CDR2 SVGAGI (reference sequence). CDR3 length: 13 residues. V was cut by 6 bases and J by 6 bases, with 12 bases left in between. CDR3 region: CASRPGGGNEQFF. The CDR3 DNA is TGTGCCAGCAGGCCCGGGGGAGGCAATGAGCAGTTCTTC.

This clonotype is categorized as medium-sized. The J gene is TRBJ2-2, the V gene TRBV7-7; 7 bases align to TRBD2. With V trimmed by 3 bases and J by 4 bases, 8 bases remained unmatched. Germline CDR1 SSHAT, CDR2 FNYEAQ (reference sequence). This CDR3 is built from 16 residues. The chain's CDR3 is CASSFEAGWGTGELFF. DNA for the CDR3: TGTGCCAGCAGCTTCGAAGCGGGGTGGGGCACCGGGGAGCTGTTTTTT. Using reference TRBV7-7 and TRBJ2-2 for the parts outside the CDR3, the full variable domain is GAGVSQSPRYKVTKRGQDVTLRCDPISSHATLYWYQQALGQGPEFLTYFNYEAQPDKSGLPSDRFSAERPEGSISTLTIQRTEQRDSAMYRCASSFEAGWGTGELFFGEGSRLTVL.

This clonotype was counted only a few times. The V and J genes are TRBV13 and TRBJ2-3, with TRBD2 matching over 10 bases. The CDR3 has 17 amino acids. V shed 3 bases, J shed 0 bases, and the junction held 6 bases outside the gene matches. Looked up from germline, CDR1 is PRHDT and CDR2 is FYEKMQ (reference sequence). The CDR3 nucleotides read TGTGCCAGCAGCTTTACAGCGGGGGGGCCGAGCACAGATACGCAGTATTTT. Its translation: CASSFTAGGPSTDTQYF.

The chain employs TRBV12-3 or TRBV12-4 and TRBJ1-2, with 7 bases that match TRBD1. Trimming at V came to 3 bases and at J to 4 bases, leaving 5 bases not matched to a gene. This CDR3 comprises 14 residues. CDR3 sequence: CASSFRGGGYGYTF. As DNA, the CDR3 is TGTGCCAGCAGTTTCCGAGGGGGCGGCTATGGCTACACCTTC.

This clonotype was detected many times. The chain couples TRBV20-1 to TRBJ2-1; 11 nucleotides align to TRBD2. Germline loops: CDR1 DFQATT, CDR2 SNEGSKA (reference sequence). This CDR3 comprises 17 residues. The ends lost 5 bases at V and 0 bases at J; junction bases unmatched: 9. DNA of the CDR3: TGCAGTGCTCCCCAACTAGCGGGGGTGAGCTCCTACAATGAGCAGTTCTTC. Its translation is CSAPQLAGVSSYNEQFF.

This clonotype was observed at least ten times. The rearrangement joins TRBV2 to TRBJ2-4, with D possibly called TRBD1 or TRBD2 (5 bases each). Trimming took off 2 bases at V and 1 base at J, with 15 bases between the two ends. In germline, CDR1 is SNHLY, CDR2 FYNNEI. The CDR3 covers 17 residues. CDR3 in amino acids: CASSESGQFAAKNIQYF. CDR3 bases: TGTGCCAGCAGTGAATCGGGGCAGTTCGCGGCCAAAAACATTCAGTACTTC.

The gene calls are TRBV6-6 and TRBJ1-4; D not resolved. V lost 4 bases to trimming and J lost 6 bases, with 15 bases between them. CDR1 is MNHNY, CDR2 SVGAGI, per germline (reference sequence). The CDR3 is made up of 15 amino acids. This CDR3 reads CASSSPQAVYEKLFF. In nucleotides, the CDR3 is TGTGCCAGCAGTTCCCCCCAAGCCGTGTATGAAAAACTGTTTTTT.